The 28 T cell receptor beta chains below come from one sample, sequenced in a study of T cell responses to AZD1222 COVID-19 vaccine. Assay: immunoSEQ multiplex PCR; the TCRdb copy retains only in-frame clones and omits some. The repertoire holds about 150,000 clones, roughly nine tenths seen once, with roughly 5% in the top ten. The sequencing here drew on peripheral blood, taken on day 0 of MenACWY control vaccination. Receptor source: an adult in good health.

The table lists this clone with a count of one. The chain uses TRBV11-3 and TRBJ2-1; TRBD2 matches at 9 bases. Germline CDR1 and CDR2: SGHNT and YENEEA. Unmatched junction bases numbered 10, after V lost 2 bases and J lost 5 bases. The CDR3 runs 17 residues. The CDR3 protein is CASSLRPIAGAHNEQFF. CDR3 nucleotides: TGTGCCAGCAGCTTACGGCCTATAGCGGGGGCCCACAATGAGCAGTTCTTC.

The chain has TRBV27 and TRBJ1-2, with a weak D call TRBD1 (6 bases). The CDR3 totals 11 residues. CDR1 and CDR2 from the germline V gene are MNHEY and SMNVEV (reference sequence). V lost 7 bases to trimming and J lost 11 bases, with 14 bases between them. CDR3: CASIRAGAYTF. CDR3 DNA sequence: TGTGCCAGCATCCGGGCAGGGGCGTACACCTTC.

This clone was observed a single time. The genes are TRBV13 and TRBJ1-5; D is undetermined. Germline-derived CDR1 and CDR2 are PRHDT and FYEKMQ (reference sequence). The CDR3 consists of 14 residues. Trimming pared 2 bases from V and 6 bases from J, leaving 11 bases between. As DNA, the CDR3 is TGTGCCAGCAGCTTAAAAGGGTTGAGTCAGCCCCAGCATTTT. Protein sequence: CASSLKGLSQPQHF.

This sequence joins TRBV5-4 and TRBJ1-5, with 9 bases lining up with TRBD1. From germline, CDR1 is SGHNT and CDR2 YYREEE (reference sequence). This CDR3 comprises 14 residues. With 4 bases clipped from V and 6 bases from J, the junction kept 5 bases outside the gene matches. The CDR3 is CASSRDREVQPQHF. Written as DNA, the CDR3 is TGTGCCAGCAGCCGGGACAGGGAGGTTCAGCCCCAGCATTTT.

The sample holds a few counts of this clone. J is TRBJ2-3 and V is TRBV14, with D perhaps TRBD1 (6 bases). Between the trimmed V and J ends, which lost 0 bases and 5 bases, there was a span of 18 bases. Germline V gene data show CDR1 as SGHDN and CDR2 as FVKESK. The CDR3 length is 17 residues. The CDR3 DNA reads TGTGCCAGCAGCCAAGATTCCAGCCAGGGCAGGGGAGATACGCAGTATTTT. Protein product: CASSQDSSQGRGDTQYF.

In DNA form, the CDR3 reads TGTGCCACCGCGGGGGCTGCTAGGGTCAGCGGCTTCTACGAGCAGTACTTC. It translates to CATAGAARVSGFYEQYF. The rearrangement joins TRBV24-1 to TRBJ2-7, with a weak D call TRBD2 (7 bases). The CDR3 loop spans 17 amino acids. The V gene's germline CDR1 is KGHDR and CDR2 SFDVKD. The V end was cut by 9 bases, the J end by 3 bases, with 26 bases between.

This chain connects TRBV6-5 to TRBJ2-7, with TRBD1 as a possible D gene (5 bases). V lost 5 bases and J 2 bases, leaving 10 bases between the germline ends. The CDR3 spans 13 residues. Germline V CDR1 and CDR2: MNHEY, SVGAGI. For the CDR3, the DNA is TGTGCCAGCAGTCCCAGGGATACCTACGAGCAGTACGTC. Its translation is CASSPRDTYEQYV.

The chain carries TRBV19 and TRBJ2-2; 8 nucleotides match TRBD1. The CDR3 consists of 16 residues. Germline loops: CDR1 LNHDA, CDR2 SQIVND (reference sequence). J was trimmed by 2 bases and V by 6 bases; bases with no gene match: 8. The DNA for the CDR3 is TGTGCCAGTAGCCCCCTGCAGGGGGCTAACACCGGGGAGCTGTTTTTT. As protein: CASSPLQGANTGELFF.

V and J are TRBV2 and TRBJ1-5; 10 bases match TRBD1. CDR1 and CDR2 (germline): SNHLY, FYNNEI. V was pared by 6 bases and J by 3 bases, with 5 bases of the junction left unmatched. This CDR3 has 15 amino acids. CDR3 loop: CASSLTGGVNQPQHF. The CDR3 DNA follows: TGTGCCAGCAGCCTGACAGGGGGCGTCAATCAGCCCCAGCATTTT.

The table lists this clone with a count of one. The chain uses TRBV7-9 and TRBJ1-5; D unclear. V lost 4 bases to trimming and J lost 9 bases, with 19 bases between them. Germline V CDR1 and CDR2: SEHNR, FQNEAQ (reference sequence). This CDR3 comprises 15 residues. CDR3 region: CASSSVETGAGPQHF. CDR3 nucleotide sequence: TGTGCCAGCAGCTCAGTAGAGACGGGAGCTGGGCCCCAGCATTTT.

CDR3 sequence: CASSPTGGLYGYTF. CDR3 coding DNA: TGTGCCAGCAGTCCGACAGGGGGCCTCTATGGCTACACCTTC. J is TRBJ1-2 and V is TRBV28; 10 bases map to TRBD1. This CDR3 comprises 14 residues. Germline lookup yields CDR1 MDHEN and CDR2 SYDVKM. Trimming took 5 bases from V and 4 from J; bases not matched to a gene: 4.

The CDR3 here is CASSPLGLANTGELFF. The CDR3 nucleotides are TGTGCCAGCAGCCCCCTGGGCCTCGCGAACACCGGGGAGCTGTTTTTT. V is TRBV7-6 and J is TRBJ2-2; D ambiguous. Germline assignment: CDR1 SGHVS and CDR2 FNYEAQ. With 5 bases removed from V and 0 bases from J, the gap between germline ends came to 13 bases. The length of the CDR3 is 16 residues.

The rearrangement joins TRBV20-1 to TRBJ1-6; D gene ambiguous. The CDR3 contains 13 residues. V lost 3 bases and J 6 bases, leaving 9 bases between the germline ends. CDR1 and CDR2 from the germline V gene are DFQATT and SNEGSKA (reference sequence). The CDR3 region is CSASWGRNSPLHF. The DNA for the CDR3 is TGCAGTGCTAGTTGGGGTCGTAATTCACCCCTCCACTTT.

The CDR3 loop is CASRRGETEAFF. The CDR3 DNA follows: TGCGCCAGCAGGCGCGGAGAGACTGAAGCTTTCTTT. The chain employs TRBV5-1 and TRBJ1-1; D is uncertain. Germline-derived CDR1 and CDR2 are SGHRS and YFSETQ. The V end was cut by 5 bases, the J end by 5 bases, with 10 bases between. The CDR3 contains 12 residues. Together with reference TRBV5-1 and TRBJ1-1, the CDR3 gives the full variable domain: KAGVTQTPRYLIKTRGQQVTLSCSPISGHRSVSWYQQTPGQGLQFLFEYFSETQRNKGNFPGRFSGRQFSNSRSEMNVSTLELGDSALYLCASRRGETEAFFGQGTRLTVV.

The chain recombines TRBV24-1 with TRBJ2-2; tentatively, D is TRBD2 (5 bases). The CDR3 covers 16 residues. Between the trimmed V and J ends, which lost 0 bases and 5 bases, there was a span of 12 bases. Per the germline V gene, CDR1 is KGHDR and CDR2 is SFDVKD. CDR3 sequence reads: CATSDLALAGTGELFF. Here the CDR3 DNA reads TGTGCCACCAGTGATTTGGCACTCGCGGGTACCGGGGAGCTGTTTTTT.

V is TRBV19 and J is TRBJ2-2, with 7 positions matching TRBD2. V lost 7 bases and J lost 1; bases outside the gene matches: 9. This CDR3 has 16 residues. Germline V gene data show CDR1 as LNHDA and CDR2 as SQIVND (reference sequence). The CDR3: CASKREVAVNTGELFF. In DNA, the CDR3 is TGTGCCAGTAAACGGGAGGTAGCGGTGAACACCGGGGAGCTGTTTTTT.

The chain combines TRBV4-2 with TRBJ2-2, with 7 bases lining up with TRBD1. The CDR3 covers 15 residues. The V gene's germline CDR1 is LGHNA and CDR2 YNFKEQ. V lost 2 bases to trimming and J lost 3 bases; unmatched junction nucleotides: 3. CDR3 coding DNA: TGTGCCAGCAGCCAATGGACAGGCGACACCGGGGAGCTGTTTTTT. It specifies CASSQWTGDTGELFF.

CDR3 bases: TGTGCCAGCAGCCTGACAGGGGTGCGTGGCTACACCTTC. It is translated as CASSLTGVRGYTF. V gene TRBV6-2 or TRBV6-3 combines with J gene TRBJ1-2; 8 nucleotides align to TRBD1. This CDR3 comprises 13 residues. V lost 6 bases to trimming and J lost 7 bases; unmatched junction nucleotides: 7. Germline lookup yields CDR1 MNHEY and CDR2 SVGEGT.

This chain joins TRBV28 and TRBJ2-3; a possible D gene is TRBD1 (6 bases). The CDR3 runs to 13 residues. Trimming shortened V by 6 bases and J by 8 bases, and 15 bases separated the two germline ends. CDR1 MDHEN and CDR2 SYDVKM come from the germline V gene. As DNA, the CDR3 is TGTGCCAGCAGGGGGGCAATCGTCAGTACGCAGTATTTT. It encodes CASRGAIVSTQYF.

This chain uses TRBV9 with TRBJ1-4; D gene uncertain. Between the trimmed V and J ends, which lost 4 bases and 0 bases, there was a span of 10 bases. The CDR3 runs 15 residues. In germline, CDR1 is SGDLS, CDR2 YYNGEE. DNA for the CDR3: TGTGCCAGCAGCCCCGGACCGACAACTAATGAAAAACTGTTTTTT. Translation gives CASSPGPTTNEKLFF.

The rearrangement uses TRBV2 and TRBJ2-7; the match to TRBD2 covers 7 bases. Unmatched junction bases numbered 12, after V lost 8 bases and J lost 5 bases. The CDR3 length is 14 residues. Germline CDR1 and CDR2: SNHLY and FYNNEI. CDR3 sequence reads: CASSRNAGVDEQYV. CDR3 in DNA: TGTGCCAGCTCTCGGAACGCGGGAGTCGACGAGCAGTACGTC.

The table lists this clone with a count of one. This chain uses TRBV15 with TRBJ1-3, with 11 bases identical to TRBD1. The CDR3 sequence is 17 residues long. Germline V gene data show CDR1 as LNHNV and CDR2 as YYDKDF (reference sequence). Unmatched junction bases numbered 4, after V lost 3 bases and J lost 0 bases. DNA of the CDR3: TGTGCCACCAGCAGGGGGACAGGGGGATCCTCTGGAAACACCATATATTTT. Protein sequence: CATSRGTGGSSGNTIYF.

The chain joins TRBV27 to TRBJ2-5, with D perhaps TRBD1 (5 bases). Between the trimmed V and J ends, which lost 5 bases and 5 bases, there was a span of 15 bases. This CDR3 comprises 14 residues. Germline V CDR1 and CDR2: MNHEY, SMNVEV (reference sequence). CDR3 in amino acids: CASSPIDSVETQYF. Written as DNA, the CDR3 is TGTGCCAGCAGTCCGATCGACAGCGTGGAGACCCAGTACTTC.

V usage is TRBV12-3 or TRBV12-4 and J usage is TRBJ2-1; D not resolved. The CDR3 consists of 13 residues. V lost 3 bases and J lost 7, with 10 bases in between. The DNA for the CDR3 is TGTGCCAGCAGTTTGGGGAACTGGAATGAGCAGTTCTTC. This sequence encodes CASSLGNWNEQFF.

The chain is built from TRBV5-1 and TRBJ2-2; D possibly corresponds to TRBD1 (5 bases). This CDR3 comprises 17 residues. Germline lookup yields CDR1 SGHRS and CDR2 YFSETQ. Trimming cost V 0 bases and J 2 bases, with 14 bases left between them. CDR3 sequence: CASSLVGRAINTGELFF. The CDR3, as DNA: TGCGCCAGCAGCTTGGTCGGCAGGGCGATAAACACCGGGGAGCTGTTTTTT.

The CDR3 DNA reads as TGTGCCAGCAGCCAGGGCGGGGTCTCCTACGAGCAGTACTTC. This sequence encodes CASSQGGVSYEQYF. This chain joins TRBV3-1 (or the pseudogene TRBV3-2) and TRBJ2-7; the D gene is possibly TRBD2 (6 bases). The CDR3 consists of 14 residues. The germline V gene has CDR1 LGHDT and CDR2 YNNKEL (reference sequence). The ends were cut back, 3 bases at V and 0 bases at J, with 9 bases in the middle.

The chain is built from TRBV7-9 and TRBJ1-1; TRBD1 agrees at 7 bases. This CDR3 has 12 amino acids. The germline V gene encodes CDR1 SEHNR and CDR2 FQNEAQ (reference sequence). Trimming cost V 6 bases and J 6 bases; bases outside gene matches: 4. The CDR3 coding sequence is TGTGCCAGCAGTCGCGACAGGGCTGAAGCTTTCTTT. It yields the protein CASSRDRAEAFF.

The chain has TRBV9 and TRBJ1-1; perhaps TRBD1 as D (5 bases). CDR3 length equals 15 residues. Trimming left V 0 bases short and J 5 bases short, with 14 bases between. CDR1 is SGDLS, CDR2 YYNGEE, per germline. This CDR3 reads CASSVAGHRGTEAFF. In DNA, the CDR3 is TGTGCCAGCAGCGTAGCCGGACACCGAGGGACTGAAGCTTTCTTT.